This TCR beta chain was captured by sequencing in a study of T cell repertoires in cytomegalovirus infection. Study overall: Both a matching HLA type and CMV infection were indicated by public TCR beta signatures.

A single record per CDR3 protein comes from TCRdb applying MiXCR to the reads. The data show about 150,000 distinct CDR3 sequences, 23% seen once. Findings of the study overall: The ex vivo response showed dominance by HLA-C-restricted CMV-specific TCR beta clonotypes.

This clonotype was observed at least ten times. Its specificity is unknown. This CDR3 region has 13 residues. V was clipped by 0 bases and J by 1 base, with 3 bases between them. Germline CDR1 reads SEHNR; CDR2 reads FQNEAQ (reference sequence). This clonotype was sampled from a human donor in good health (CMV status not recorded). Some clones in this sample may be carry-over from other donors' samples. The sequencing input was PBMCs. The chain is built from TRBV7-9 and TRBJ1-1; no firm D call. The CDR3 DNA reads as TGTGCCAGCAGCTTAGCCCAGAACACTGAAGCTTTCTTT. Translation: CASSLAQNTEAFF.